Sequencing of this T cell receptor beta chain was carried out in a study of cytomegalovirus exposure and HLA in healthy donors. Primers for the PCR totalled 60 Vbeta and 13 Jbeta. Generated by immunoSEQ multiplex PCR, the TCRdb table keeps only in-frame clones and is missing some. The sample holds approximately 200,000 clones, 70% to 80% seen once. The V and J ends lost 2 bases and 4 bases, in that order; junction bases with no gene match: 3. In germline, CDR1 is MGHDK, CDR2 SYGVNS. The CDR3 contains 14 residues. Specimen: PBMCs. The J gene is TRBJ2-7, the V gene TRBV25-1; TRBD1 aligns across 9 bases. The receptor was isolated from a girl under 18 in good health and CMV-seropositive. The CDR3 spells CASSESDRGYEQYF. The CDR3 DNA reads TGTGCCAGCAGTGAAAGCGACAGGGGGTACGAGCAGTACTTC.